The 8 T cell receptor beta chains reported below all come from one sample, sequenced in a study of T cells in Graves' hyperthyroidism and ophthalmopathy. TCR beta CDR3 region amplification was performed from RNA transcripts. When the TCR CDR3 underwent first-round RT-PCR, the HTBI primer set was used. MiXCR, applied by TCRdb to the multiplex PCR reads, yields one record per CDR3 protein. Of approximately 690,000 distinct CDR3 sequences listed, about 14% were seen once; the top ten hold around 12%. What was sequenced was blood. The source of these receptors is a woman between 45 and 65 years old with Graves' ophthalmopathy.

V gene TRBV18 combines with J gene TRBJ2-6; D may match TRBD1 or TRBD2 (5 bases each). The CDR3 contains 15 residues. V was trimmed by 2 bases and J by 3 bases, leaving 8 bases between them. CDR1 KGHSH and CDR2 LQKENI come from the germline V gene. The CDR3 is CASSPEGNGANVLTF. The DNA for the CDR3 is TGTGCCAGCTCACCAGAGGGGAATGGGGCCAACGTCCTGACTTTC.

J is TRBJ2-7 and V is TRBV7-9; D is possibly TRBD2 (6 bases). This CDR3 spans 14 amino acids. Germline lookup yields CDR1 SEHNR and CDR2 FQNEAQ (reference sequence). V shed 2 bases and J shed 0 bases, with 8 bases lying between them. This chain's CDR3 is CASSLTSNSYEQYF. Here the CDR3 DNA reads TGTGCCAGCAGCTTAACTAGCAACTCCTACGAGCAGTACTTC.

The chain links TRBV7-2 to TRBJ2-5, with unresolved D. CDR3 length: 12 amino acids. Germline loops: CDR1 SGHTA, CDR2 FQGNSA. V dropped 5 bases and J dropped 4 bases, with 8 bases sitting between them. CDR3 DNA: TGTGCCAGCAGCCCAGTCGCAGAGACCCAGTACTTC. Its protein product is CASSPVAETQYF.

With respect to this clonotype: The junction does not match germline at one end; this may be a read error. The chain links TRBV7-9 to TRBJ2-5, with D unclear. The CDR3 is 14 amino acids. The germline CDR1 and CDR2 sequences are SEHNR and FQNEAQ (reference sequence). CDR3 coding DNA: TGTGCCAGCAGCTTAGTGGCAGACCAAGGGACCCAGTACTTC. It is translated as CASSLVADQGTQYF.

The CDR3 loop reads CASSLAGYQETQYF. DNA for the CDR3: TGTGCCAGCAGCTTAGCGGGGTATCAAGAGACCCAGTACTTC. The chain joins TRBV7-9 to TRBJ2-5; D remains ambiguous. Germline V gives CDR1 SEHNR, CDR2 FQNEAQ (reference sequence). The CDR3 covers 14 residues. Trimming removed 0 bases at V and 2 bases at J, with 7 bases between. The full variable domain, rest sourced from reference TRBV7-9 and TRBJ2-5, is DTGVSQNPRHKITKRGQNVTFRCDPISEHNRLYWYRQTLGQGPEFLTYFQNEAQLEKSRLLSDRFSAERPKGSFSTLEIQRTEQGDSAMYLCASSLAGYQETQYFGPGTRLLVL.

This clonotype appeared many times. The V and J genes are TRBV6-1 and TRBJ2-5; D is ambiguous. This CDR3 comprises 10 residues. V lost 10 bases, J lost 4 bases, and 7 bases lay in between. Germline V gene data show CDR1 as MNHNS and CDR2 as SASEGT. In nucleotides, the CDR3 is TGTGCCACCCTCCGAGAGACCCAGTACTTC. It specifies CATLRETQYF.

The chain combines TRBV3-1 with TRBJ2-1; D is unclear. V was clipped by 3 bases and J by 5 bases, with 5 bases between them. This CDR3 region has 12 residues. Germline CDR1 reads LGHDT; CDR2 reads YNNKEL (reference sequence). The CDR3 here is CASSHAHNEQFF. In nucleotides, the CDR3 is TGTGCCAGCAGCCATGCCCACAATGAGCAGTTCTTC.

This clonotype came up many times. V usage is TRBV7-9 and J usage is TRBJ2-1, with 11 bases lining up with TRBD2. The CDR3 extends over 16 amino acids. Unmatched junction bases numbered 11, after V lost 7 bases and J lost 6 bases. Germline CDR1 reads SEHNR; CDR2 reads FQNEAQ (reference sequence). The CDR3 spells CASNPSEGLAANEQFF. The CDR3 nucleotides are TGTGCCAGCAACCCCTCCGAGGGACTAGCGGCCAATGAGCAGTTCTTC. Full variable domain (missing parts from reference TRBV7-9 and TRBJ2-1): DTGVSQNPRHKITKRGQNVTFRCDPISEHNRLYWYRQTLGQGPEFLTYFQNEAQLEKSRLLSDRFSAERPKGSFSTLEIQRTEQGDSAMYLCASNPSEGLAANEQFFGPGTRLTVL.